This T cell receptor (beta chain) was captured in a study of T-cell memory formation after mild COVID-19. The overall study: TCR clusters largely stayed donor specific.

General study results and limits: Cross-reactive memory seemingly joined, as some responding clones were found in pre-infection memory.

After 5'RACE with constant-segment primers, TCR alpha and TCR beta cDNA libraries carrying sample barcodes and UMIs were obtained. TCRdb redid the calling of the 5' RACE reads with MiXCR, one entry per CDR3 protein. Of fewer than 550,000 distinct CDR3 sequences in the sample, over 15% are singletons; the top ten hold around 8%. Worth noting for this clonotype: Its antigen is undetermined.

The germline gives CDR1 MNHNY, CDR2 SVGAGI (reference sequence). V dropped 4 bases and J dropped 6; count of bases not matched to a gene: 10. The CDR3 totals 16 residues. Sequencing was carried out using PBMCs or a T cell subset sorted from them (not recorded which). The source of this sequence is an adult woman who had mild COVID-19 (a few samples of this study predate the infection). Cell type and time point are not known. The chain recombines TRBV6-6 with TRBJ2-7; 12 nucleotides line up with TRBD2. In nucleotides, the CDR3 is TGTGCCAGCAGTTCTAGCGGGAGGGCCCAATCTTCCGAGCAGTACTTC. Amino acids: CASSSSGRAQSSEQYF.